This T cell receptor (beta chain) was captured by sequencing in a study of Ad26.COV2.S vaccination and SARS-CoV-2 variants. The overall study: Ad26.COV2.S, an intramuscular injection, was given once or twice 56 days apart.

Germline loops: CDR1 SGHVS, CDR2 FQNEAQ. Deletions cut 2 bases from V and 1 base from J, with 8 bases between. This CDR3 has 14 amino acids. Findings and limits, study-wide: Relative to placebo recipients, vaccine recipients exhibited elevated spike-specific TCR breadth.

Clones were read by immunoSEQ multiplex PCR, and TCRdb kept only the in-frame ones, dropping some. The sample lists about 680,000 clones, about 89% occurring once. This sample's treatment: some 20 received Ad26.COV2.S at low or high dose, single or two shots; about 5 received placebo; per-sample allocation not given. The study sampled participants on day 63 after the first vaccine or placebo injection. In the vaccine, an Ad26 vector expressed the SARS-CoV-2 spike of the Wuhan strain. Concerning this clone: What it binds is unknown.

The TCR was taken from a person aged 18-60 years who received the Ad26.COV2.S COVID-19 vaccine or a placebo. The V gene is TRBV7-8, the J gene TRBJ1-1, with D uncertain. This sample comprised peripheral blood, obtained in a trial of Ad26.COV2.S vaccine versus placebo. The CDR3 spells CASSLSIQNTEAFF. The CDR3 nucleotides are TGTGCCAGCAGCTTAAGTATACAGAACACTGAAGCTTTCTTT.